This passage covers 11 T cell receptor beta chains from one sample sequenced in a study of shared clonotypes between healthy human individuals. The method was immunoSEQ multiplex PCR; TCRdb's version includes in-frame clones alone and lacks a portion of them. The sample has millions of clones, more than 80% seen once; the top ten hold 0.35% to 0.45%. Input material: naive CD4+ T cells from PBMCs. The subset: CD45RA+ positively selected. The receptors were gathered from a man aged 18 to 29 in good health. Some clones in this sample may be carry-over from other donors' samples.

V gene TRBV5-1 combines with J gene TRBJ2-5; D ambiguous. The germline V and J ends were trimmed by 4 bases and 3 bases, with 16 bases remaining between them. Germline V gene data show CDR1 as SGHRS and CDR2 as YFSETQ. The CDR3 is 15 amino acids. The CDR3 sequence: CASSLPVGNKETQYF. The CDR3 DNA reads TGCGCCAGCAGCCTCCCAGTGGGGAATAAAGAGACCCAGTACTTC.

To note about this clone: This sample includes further DNA sequences coding for the same CDR3. V usage is TRBV6-5 and J usage is TRBJ2-7, with unresolved D. The V end was cut by 0 bases, the J end by 6 bases, with 3 bases between. The V gene's germline CDR1 is MNHEY and CDR2 SVGAGI. This CDR3 is built from 11 residues. The CDR3 DNA reads TGTGCCAGCAGTTACTCAGGCGAGCAGTACTTC. Its translation is CASSYSGEQYF.

The V call is TRBV5-1, the J call TRBJ2-7; the D gene is possibly TRBD1 (6 bases). V lost 4 bases and J 6 bases, leaving 14 bases between the germline ends. The V gene's germline CDR1 is SGHRS and CDR2 YFSETQ. This CDR3 region has 13 residues. The CDR3 DNA reads TGCGCCAGCAGCCCACAGGGTTTTGGCGAGCAGTACTTC. It codes for CASSPQGFGEQYF.

The chain recombines TRBV5-1 with TRBJ1-3, with 7 bases aligning to TRBD1. The germline gives CDR1 SGHRS, CDR2 YFSETQ. The ends lost 4 bases at V and 7 bases at J; junction bases unmatched: 14. This CDR3 has 16 amino acids. CDR3 bases: TGCGCCAGCAGCCCCGAAGGGGCAGGGGGACCCAACACCATATATTTT. Its translation: CASSPEGAGGPNTIYF.

CDR3 loop: CASSQKARRSYNEQFF. The CDR3 DNA sequence: TGTGCCAGCTCTCAAAAAGCCAGGCGATCCTACAATGAGCAGTTCTTC. V and J are TRBV18 and TRBJ2-1; D unclear. The CDR3 contains 16 residues. Trimming took off 6 bases at V and 1 base at J, with 16 bases between the two ends. Per the germline V gene, CDR1 is KGHSH and CDR2 is LQKENI. Full variable domain (outside the CDR3, taken from reference TRBV18 and TRBJ2-1): NAGVMQNPRHLVRRRGQEARLRCSPMKGHSHVYWYRQLPEEGLKFMVYLQKENIIDESGMPKERFSAEFPKEGPSILRIQQVVRGDSAAYFCASSQKARRSYNEQFFGPGTRLTVL.

In regard to this clone: This CDR3 is also generated by other DNA sequences in the sample. The rearrangement joins TRBV7-9 to TRBJ1-1; TRBD1 matches 7 bases. V was pared by 3 bases and J by 1 base, with 2 bases of the junction left unmatched. Germline V gene data show CDR1 as SEHNR and CDR2 as FQNEAQ (reference sequence). CDR3 length: 14 residues. CDR3 residues: CASSFGQANTEAFF. The CDR3, as DNA: TGTGCCAGCAGCTTCGGACAGGCGAACACTGAAGCTTTCTTT.

J is TRBJ1-3 and V is TRBV9; no clear D gene. The CDR3 contains 16 residues. The V end was cut by 3 bases, the J end by 0 bases, with 13 bases between. Germline V gives CDR1 SGDLS, CDR2 YYNGEE. CDR3 in amino acids: CASSADPGGSGNTIYF. The CDR3, as DNA: TGTGCCAGCAGCGCCGACCCAGGCGGCTCTGGAAACACCATATATTTT.

The V gene is TRBV28, the J gene TRBJ1-1, with TRBD1 matching 7 bases. The V gene end was trimmed by 6 bases and the J gene end by 9 bases; junction bases not matched to a gene: 10. The germline V gene has CDR1 MDHEN and CDR2 SYDVKM. This CDR3 comprises 13 residues. The DNA for the CDR3 is TGTGCCAGCAGCACCAGGACAGGCGCCCAAGCTTTCTTT. This encodes CASSTRTGAQAFF.

This chain joins TRBV6-6 and TRBJ2-5; a possible D gene is TRBD1 (6 bases). The CDR3 covers 14 residues. V was clipped by 8 bases and J by 5 bases, with 18 bases between them. Germline CDR1 MNHNY, CDR2 SVGAGI (reference sequence). This CDR3 is CASLQGLEVETQYF. CDR3 DNA: TGTGCCAGCTTACAGGGCCTCGAGGTGGAGACCCAGTACTTC.

The V gene is TRBV10-3, the J gene TRBJ2-7; 11 bases match TRBD2. Per the germline V gene, CDR1 is ENHRY and CDR2 is SYGVKD. V trimming: 6 bases; J trimming: 3 bases; junction bases outside the gene matches: 4. This CDR3 has 14 residues. CDR3 DNA sequence: TGTGCCATCAGCCGACTAGCGGGGCACTACGAGCAGTACTTC. It specifies CAISRLAGHYEQYF.

The chain links TRBV5-1 to TRBJ1-1, with D unresolved. Germline CDR1 reads SGHRS; CDR2 reads YFSETQ. Trimming pared 4 bases from V and 0 bases from J, leaving 13 bases between. The CDR3 is 15 residues long. CDR3 coding DNA: TGCGCCAGCAGCCCGGCGTGGACCCTGAACACTGAAGCTTTCTTT. It codes for CASSPAWTLNTEAFF.